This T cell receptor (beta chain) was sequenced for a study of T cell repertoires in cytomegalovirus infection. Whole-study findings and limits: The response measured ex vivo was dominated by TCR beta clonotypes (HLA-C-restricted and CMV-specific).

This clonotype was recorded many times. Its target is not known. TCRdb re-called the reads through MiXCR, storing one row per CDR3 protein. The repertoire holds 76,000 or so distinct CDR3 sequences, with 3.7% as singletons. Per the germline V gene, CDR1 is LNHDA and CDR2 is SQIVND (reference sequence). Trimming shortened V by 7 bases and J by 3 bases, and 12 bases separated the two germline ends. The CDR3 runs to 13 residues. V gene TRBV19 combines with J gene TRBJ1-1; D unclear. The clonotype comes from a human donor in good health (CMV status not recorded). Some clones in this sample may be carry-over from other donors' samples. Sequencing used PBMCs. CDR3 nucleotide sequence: TGTGCCAGTATGGGAGGTGGGGACACTGAAGCTTTCTTT. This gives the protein CASMGGGDTEAFF.